The next 16 T cell receptor beta chains were all read from a single sample in a study of cytomegalovirus exposure and HLA in healthy donors. The primer mix had 60 Vbeta and 13 Jbeta primers. Sequencing used immunoSEQ multiplex PCR; TCRdb keeps in-frame clones, though not all of them. Of roughly 200,000 clones in the sample, more than 65% were seen once. Sequences were obtained from PBMCs. The receptors shown here come from a man aged 50 to 60 in good health and CMV-seronegative.

The chain's CDR3 is CASSSDSILQHF. The CDR3 DNA reads TGTGCCAGCAGTTCCGACTCGATTCTCCAGCATTTT. The chain combines TRBV27 with TRBJ1-5, with D uncertain. Germline CDR1 reads MNHEY; CDR2 reads SMNVEV (reference sequence). Trimming stripped 4 bases from V and 12 bases from J, with 13 bases between. The CDR3 is made up of 12 amino acids.

In this sample, this clone turned up once. This rearrangement joins TRBV28 to TRBJ2-6; 10 bases are shared with TRBD1. This CDR3 has 17 amino acids. Germline values: CDR1 MDHEN, CDR2 SYDVKM. Unmatched junction bases numbered 8, after V lost 5 bases and J lost 4 bases. CDR3: CASSAGQGLPGANVLTF. CDR3 coding DNA: TGTGCCAGCAGTGCGGGACAGGGGCTCCCCGGGGCCAACGTCCTGACTTTC.

The rearrangement joins TRBV5-4 to TRBJ2-3, with 8 bases fitting TRBD2. Germline CDR1 SGHNT, CDR2 YYREEE (reference sequence). Germline trimming cut 3 bases from V and 0 bases from J; bases unmatched to any gene: 6. CDR3 size: 16 residues. The DNA of the CDR3 is TGTGCCAGCAGCTCGCTCACTAGCGGAAGCACAGATACGCAGTATTTT. Protein product: CASSSLTSGSTDTQYF.

CDR3 protein: CASSPSGTYNEQFF. CDR3 in DNA: TGTGCCAGCAGCCCGAGCGGGACCTACAATGAGCAGTTCTTC. The chain employs TRBV6-5 and TRBJ2-1, with 7 bases fitting TRBD2. V dropped 6 bases and J dropped 2; count of bases not matched to a gene: 4. The CDR3 runs to 14 residues. Germline loops: CDR1 MNHEY, CDR2 SVGAGI.

The J gene is TRBJ1-1, the V gene TRBV28; unclear D gene. Trimming left V 6 bases short and J 2 bases short, with 7 bases between. Germline CDR1 MDHEN, CDR2 SYDVKM. The CDR3 totals 12 residues. Here the CDR3 reads CASRVTNTEAFF. The DNA for the CDR3 is TGTGCCAGCAGGGTCACTAACACTGAAGCTTTCTTT. The whole variable domain, filled in from reference TRBV28 and TRBJ1-1, reads DVKVTQSSRYLVKRTGEKVFLECVQDMDHENMFWYRQDPGLGLRLIYFSYDVKMKEKGDIPEGYSVSREKKERFSLILESASTNQTSMYLCASRVTNTEAFFGQGTRLTVV.

The genes are TRBV2 and TRBJ1-4; TRBD1 might be the D (5 bases). Looked up from germline, CDR1 is SNHLY and CDR2 is FYNNEI. Trimming pared 4 bases from V and 1 base from J, leaving 10 bases between. The CDR3 contains 15 residues. The CDR3 DNA reads TGTGCCAGCAGTGGCCCGGGGGTAACTAATGAAAAACTGTTTTTT. Translating gives CASSGPGVTNEKLFF.

The chain employs TRBV30 and TRBJ2-5; 7 bases are a match to TRBD1. Germline CDR1 and CDR2: GTSNPN and SVGIG (reference sequence). The V segment lost 0 bases and the J segment 3 bases; nucleotides outside the gene matches: 7. The CDR3 is 15 residues long. The CDR3 DNA follows: TGTGCCTGGAGTGTAGGCTTCCAGGGGGAAGAGACCCAGTACTTC. Its translation is CAWSVGFQGEETQYF. The variable domain in full, with the rest retrieved from reference TRBV30 and TRBJ2-5, is SQTIHQWPATLVQPVGSPLSLECTVEGTSNPNLYWYRQAAGRGLQLLFYSVGIGQISSEVPQNLSASRPQDRQFILSSKKLLLSDSGFYLCAWSVGFQGEETQYFGPGTRLLVL.

The genes are TRBV2 and TRBJ2-1, with 8 bases identical to TRBD1. Germline-derived CDR1 and CDR2 are SNHLY and FYNNEI. The CDR3 is 15 residues long. Germline trimming cut 6 bases from V and 10 bases from J; bases unmatched to any gene: 14. The CDR3 sequence is CASRAGGAGLGEQFF. Written as DNA, the CDR3 is TGTGCCAGCAGGGCAGGGGGCGCCGGGTTGGGCGAGCAGTTCTTC.

V gene TRBV9 combines with J gene TRBJ2-7; 10 nucleotides match TRBD2. CDR3 size: 15 residues. Germline V gene lookup returns CDR1 SGDLS and CDR2 YYNGEE. J gave up 5 bases and V 0 bases, and 5 bases lay outside the gene matches. CDR3 sequence: CASSVGASGSNEQYF. In DNA form, the CDR3 reads TGTGCCAGCAGCGTAGGGGCTAGCGGGAGCAACGAGCAGTACTTC.

The chain joins TRBV15 to TRBJ2-7; TRBD2 agrees at 9 bases. The CDR3 is 18 residues long. V dropped 4 bases and J dropped 2; count of bases not matched to a gene: 15. The V gene's germline CDR1 is LNHNV and CDR2 YYDKDF (reference sequence). CDR3 nucleotide sequence: TGTGCCACCAGCAAGAGCTGGGCGGGAGGGTACGATGCCTACGAGCAGTACTTC. It codes for CATSKSWAGGYDAYEQYF.

This clone has a handful of counts. This rearrangement joins TRBV5-1 to TRBJ1-1; 8 bases map to TRBD1. The trim removed 2 bases at V and 1 base at J, leaving 7 bases unmatched. Looked up from germline, CDR1 is SGHRS and CDR2 is YFSETQ. The CDR3 is 16 residues long. CDR3 in amino acids: CASSLDIGTGNTEAFF. The CDR3 coding sequence is TGCGCCAGCAGCTTAGATATCGGGACAGGGAACACTGAAGCTTTCTTT.

This chain links TRBV2 with TRBJ1-6; D unresolved. The CDR3 is 15 amino acids. Germline V gene sequence: CDR1 SNHLY, CDR2 FYNNEI. Trimming left V 2 bases short and J 5 bases short, with 10 bases between. The chain's CDR3 is CASSETRQHNSPLHF. The CDR3 nucleotides read TGTGCCAGCAGTGAAACGAGGCAGCATAATTCACCCCTCCACTTT. Full variable domain (outside the CDR3, taken from reference TRBV2 and TRBJ1-6): EPEVTQTPSHQVTQMGQEVILRCVPISNHLYFYWYRQILGQKVEFLVSFYNNEISEKSEIFDDQFSVERPDGSNFTLKIRSTKLEDSAMYFCASSETRQHNSPLHFGNGTRLTVT.

This clone was observed a single time. The genes are TRBV7-3 and TRBJ2-5; 8 bases are shared with TRBD2. Germline V gene sequence: CDR1 SGHTA, CDR2 FQGTGA. V trimming: 5 bases; J trimming: 5 bases; junction bases outside the gene matches: 10. This CDR3 spans 15 amino acids. The CDR3 coding sequence is TGTGCCAGCAGCCCCGCGGGGGGACCTGGGGAGACCCAGTACTTC. Translation: CASSPAGGPGETQYF.

V is TRBV7-6 and J is TRBJ1-2; D ambiguous. The ends were cut back, 4 bases at V and 2 bases at J, with 8 bases in the middle. Per the germline V gene, CDR1 is SGHVS and CDR2 is FNYEAQ. The length of the CDR3 is 13 residues. The CDR3 is CASSYRENYGYTF. CDR3 in DNA: TGTGCCAGCAGCTATAGGGAGAACTATGGCTACACCTTC.

This clone has just one count. The chain is built from TRBV27 and TRBJ2-4; maybe TRBD1 (6 bases). The V gene lost 6 bases and the J gene lost 8 bases, with 11 bases spanning the gap. This CDR3 spans 12 amino acids. From germline, CDR1 is MNHEY and CDR2 SMNVEV (reference sequence). The CDR3: CASRGAGDIQYF. DNA of the CDR3: TGTGCCAGCAGGGGGGCAGGGGACATTCAGTACTTC.

The chain is built from TRBV10-3 and TRBJ2-3, with D tentatively TRBD2 (5 bases). Trimming cost V 11 bases and J 0 bases, with 15 bases left between them. Germline V CDR1 and CDR2: ENHRY, SYGVKD. There are 14 residues in the CDR3. The CDR3 loop is CAVRATISTDTQYF. The CDR3 DNA reads TGTGCCGTGCGGGCGACTATTAGCACAGATACGCAGTATTTT.